This record covers a single TCR beta chain. The sample comes from a study of T-cell reconstitution after alpha-beta-depleted transplantation in children. Germline CDR1 SEHNR, CDR2 FQNEAQ (reference sequence). Trimming shortened V by 8 bases and J by 0 bases, and 14 bases separated the two germline ends. The CDR3 contains 15 residues. Molecular barcoding with unique molecular identifiers was used for the TCRbeta library. TCRdb re-derived calls from the PCR reads in MiXCR, one entry per CDR3 protein. The table records about 830,000 distinct CDR3 sequences, roughly 15% of them present only once. The rearrangement links TRBV7-9 to TRBJ1-3; D is unresolved. The source was PBMCs, mostly from graft donor cells, collected 360 days after TCRalphabeta/CD19-depleted stem cell transplant. The receptor's source is a male patient younger than 18 who had a stem cell transplant for acute lymphoblastic leukemia, so the T cells may come from the graft donor. CDR3 nucleotide sequence: TGTGCCAGCCAAGAGTTTACCCGCTCTGGAAACACCATATATTTT. Its translation is CASQEFTRSGNTIYF.